This is a list of T cell receptor beta chains from one sample in a study of T cells expressing NK-cell markers. TCRdb processed the 5' RACE reads again and assigns one entry to each CDR3 protein, with no DNA. This listing includes 440,000 or so distinct CDR3 sequences. Sequencing input: blood T cells: a sorted CD56 or NKG2C T cell subset, CD4+ or CD8+ T cells, or bulk PBMC T cells (not recorded which). These receptors originate from a woman between 18 and 70 years old in good health. The CDR3 runs from the conserved cysteine through the conserved F or W.

>TRBJ1-2|TRBV29-1
CSGEGEHGYTF
>TRBJ1-5|TRBV30
CAWSVLGQGEEPQHF
>TRBJ1-5|TRBV5-6
CASSLSDRGLSQPQHF
>TRBJ2-1|TRBV18
CASSPRTSGSGGANNEQFF
>TRBJ2-3|TRBV15
CATSRGTKTSTDTQYF
>TRBJ2-1|TRBV4-3
CASSQGQPSGNNEQFF
>TRBJ2-1|TRBV7-3
CASSSAGDEQFF
>TRBJ2-5|TRBV6-5
CASSSSGRALGETQYF
>TRBJ1-2|TRBV30
CAWAQDSNYGYTF
>TRBJ1-5|TRBV25-1
CASRVAGGKAQPQHF
>TRBJ1-2|TRBV6-1
CASSPQSGTGAYGYTF
>TRBJ2-7|TRBV2
CASRTGSSYEQYF
>TRBJ2-7|TRBV12-3/TRBV12-4
CASSLRGQYEQYF
>TRBJ2-7|TRBV28
CASSPPQDRGLSYEQYF
>TRBJ2-3|TRBV3-1
CASSSKETALSLAGGRTDTQYF
>TRBJ1-5|TRBV9
CASSVGEGWRPQHF
>TRBJ2-4|TRBV12-3/TRBV12-4
CASSFGGIGRNIQYF
>TRBJ2-5|TRBV11-2
CASSLLSGEETQYF
>TRBJ2-2|TRBV7-3
CASSLGRGRSSFSGELFF
>TRBJ1-1|TRBV20-1
CSARDERGPEAFF
>TRBJ1-4|TRBV29-1
CSVTSGTGDEKLFF
>TRBJ2-1|TRBV6-1
CASSPELAAVYNEQFF
>TRBJ2-1|TRBV5-5
CASSLVWRQGAAYEQFF
>TRBJ2-3|TRBV4-3
CASSQVGGGSGVDTQYF
>TRBJ2-3|TRBV5-1
CASSLAPEDTQYF
>TRBJ1-2|TRBV27
CASGSTGAVLHGYTF
>TRBJ2-3|TRBV20-1
CSALGSDTQYF
>TRBJ2-5|TRBV5-1
CASSLGDRGETQYF
>TRBJ1-3|TRBV28
CASSLPGPSGNTIYF
>TRBJ2-7|TRBV28
CASTPGQGAYEQYF
>TRBJ2-7|TRBV18
CASSPGDTKTYEQYF
>TRBJ2-1|TRBV27
CASSTPDNWGRLGRIGEQFF
>TRBJ2-5|TRBV7-9
CASSSRDGSLETQYF
>TRBJ2-7|TRBV20-1
CSASPPGLAAGNEQYF
>TRBJ1-2|TRBV18
CASSPGDRSYGYTF
>TRBJ2-3|TRBV20-1
CSARVTATDTQYF
>TRBJ2-2|TRBV4-1
CASATKPDTGELFF
>TRBJ2-1|TRBV5-5
CASSPTGIKGFF
>TRBJ2-1|TRBV27
CASTTGINEQFF
>TRBJ2-3|TRBV30
CAWNKGIHTDTQYF
>TRBJ2-7|TRBV7-9
CASSLGPQEQGGQYF
>TRBJ1-6|TRBV7-2
CASSPSNSPLHF
>TRBJ2-7|TRBV28
CASSFVGYEQYF
>TRBJ1-2|TRBV29-1
CSVLTGGYGYTF
>TRBJ2-5|TRBV9
CASSRGQPARASGTQYF
>TRBJ2-1|TRBV9
CASSVAEQGYNEQFF
>TRBJ2-1|TRBV5-5
CASSSLDSSYNEQFF
>TRBJ2-1|TRBV5-6
CASSTPGLSSTYNEQFF
>TRBJ2-1|TRBV19
CASREMSGPYNEQFF
>TRBJ2-7|TRBV7-2
CASRQSRDRAYEQYF
>TRBJ2-1|TRBV7-9
CASSRGLAGNNEQFF
>TRBJ2-1|TRBV5-1
CASSDPPTVGNEQFF
>TRBJ1-2|TRBV14
CASSQVSQIYGYTF
>TRBJ2-5|TRBV5-1
CASTGGANQETQYF
>TRBJ2-6|TRBV19
CAVSSGANVLTF
>TRBJ1-5|TRBV12-3/TRBV12-4
CASSLTGIGVPRNQPQHF